This T cell receptor (beta chain) came from a study of OX40 agonist ivuxolimab in advanced cancers. Overall study context: Cancers in dose escalation were hepatocellular, melanoma, renal cell and head and neck. Whole-study results and caveats: Researchers did not establish what antigens the expanded peripheral T cells target.

A note on this clone: Its antigen is currently unknown.

Germline V gives CDR1 SEHNR, CDR2 FQNEAQ (reference sequence). V lost 4 bases and J lost 4, with 13 bases in between. The CDR3 loop spans 14 amino acids. The data were produced by immunoSEQ multiplex PCR, yet TCRdb's version contains in-frame clones alone and is incomplete. The sample lists about 74,000 clones; 86% were seen once. Material: CD4+ or CD8+ T cells sorted from blood, obtained in a trial of the OX40 agonist ivuxolimab. The gene calls are TRBV7-9 and TRBJ1-1, with D possibly TRBD1 on 5 matching bases. The source of this sequence is an adult with an advanced solid tumor such as melanoma, head and neck, liver or kidney cancer. The CDR3 here is CASSSHGGSTEAFF. The CDR3, as DNA: TGTGCCAGCAGCTCCCACGGGGGATCCACTGAAGCTTTCTTT.